These T cell receptor beta chains were read from a single sample in a study of beta chain features in type 1 diabetes. The method was immunoSEQ multiplex PCR; TCRdb's version includes in-frame clones alone and lacks a portion of them. The sample shows under 70,000 clones, just under 65% of them seen only once. The specimen sequenced was stem cell memory CD4+ T cells from blood. The source of these receptors is a woman aged 25 to 45 with type 1 diabetes. CDR3s leave out the opening cysteine and the closing phenylalanine or tryptophan.

V gene: TRBV19; CDR3 length: 13; CDR3 protein: ASSGRDRATYEQY
V gene: TRBV18; CDR3 length: 15; CDR3 protein: ASSPTSPSGVSYEQY
V gene: TRBV30; CDR3 length: 15; CDR3 protein: AWSVAGQPRFNYGYT
V gene: TRBV11-3; CDR3 length: 14; CDR3 protein: ASSPASSGSPGEQF
V gene: TRBV6-5; CDR3 length: 13; CDR3 protein: ASSYSGGLGYEQY
V gene: TRBV23-1; CDR3 length: 14; CDR3 protein: ASSQSGQVNTGELF
V gene: TRBV7-9; CDR3 length: 11; CDR3 protein: ASSRRPSYEQY
V gene: TRBV7-3; CDR3 length: 14; CDR3 protein: ASSLTASGSVNEQF
V gene: TRBV5-1; CDR3 length: 13; CDR3 protein: ASSFGTGILDGYT
V gene: TRBV4-2; CDR3 length: 15; CDR3 protein: ASSQDMRREDTGELF
V gene: TRBV7-3; CDR3 length: 11; CDR3 protein: ASSPDRTGGYT
V gene: TRBV11-3; CDR3 length: 14; CDR3 protein: ASRREGAGSYNEQF
V gene: TRBV18; CDR3 length: 10; CDR3 protein: ASSPTGIEAF
V gene: TRBV28; CDR3 length: 12; CDR3 protein: ASRGDRASGELF
V gene: TRBV25-1; CDR3 length: 12; CDR3 protein: ASSVSTGTDTQY
V gene: TRBV4-1; CDR3 length: 15; CDR3 protein: ASSHRKRQLTSGELF
V gene: TRBV28; CDR3 length: 10; CDR3 protein: ASRGLAGMQY
V gene: TRBV25-1; CDR3 length: 11; CDR3 protein: ASSEEQPYEQY
V gene: TRBV21-1; CDR3 length: 15; CDR3 protein: ASSKKRVRQVNQPQH
V gene: TRBV19; CDR3 length: 12; CDR3 protein: ASTPRGSNYGYT
V gene: TRBV7-8; CDR3 length: 13; CDR3 protein: ASSLGTSGQETQY
V gene: TRBV5-1; CDR3 length: 11; CDR3 protein: ASSWTQGPEQY
V gene: TRBV6-1; CDR3 length: 10; CDR3 protein: ASSERDYGYT
V gene: TRBV6-5; CDR3 length: 13; CDR3 protein: ASSYSGQGPMKQF
V gene: TRBV10-3; CDR3 length: 14; CDR3 protein: AISNMSRTPVNEQY
V gene: TRBV7-9; CDR3 length: 12; CDR3 protein: ASSLSGNGVEAF
V gene: TRBV7-7; CDR3 length: 12; CDR3 protein: ASSLDRESEKLF
V gene: TRBV7-8; CDR3 length: 14; CDR3 protein: ASSPRRDSGWSPLH
V gene: TRBV29-1; CDR3 length: 9; CDR3 protein: SVGQDYGYT
V gene: TRBV5-1; CDR3 length: 13; CDR3 protein: ASSKGQGIAYGYT
V gene: TRBV4-2; CDR3 length: 14; CDR3 protein: ASSQDVARDSFEAF
V gene: TRBV5-1; CDR3 length: 10; CDR3 protein: ASSPGENEQF
V gene: TRBV5-1; CDR3 length: 12; CDR3 protein: ASSLEQITDTQY
V gene: TRBV6-6; CDR3 length: 13; CDR3 protein: ASRPGRSSYNEQF
V gene: TRBV11-2; CDR3 length: 14; CDR3 protein: ASRPAGAGPYNEQF
V gene: TRBV9; CDR3 length: 11; CDR3 protein: ASSVEGAETQY
V gene: TRBV5-1; CDR3 length: 13; CDR3 protein: ASRGTVATNEKLF
V gene: TRBV5-4; CDR3 length: 18; CDR3 protein: ASSLGGRLTAGQWETEAF
V gene: TRBV6-5; CDR3 length: 13; CDR3 protein: ASSYFSGSGDTQY
V gene: TRBV7-9; CDR3 length: 12; CDR3 protein: ATQGTSKYNEQF